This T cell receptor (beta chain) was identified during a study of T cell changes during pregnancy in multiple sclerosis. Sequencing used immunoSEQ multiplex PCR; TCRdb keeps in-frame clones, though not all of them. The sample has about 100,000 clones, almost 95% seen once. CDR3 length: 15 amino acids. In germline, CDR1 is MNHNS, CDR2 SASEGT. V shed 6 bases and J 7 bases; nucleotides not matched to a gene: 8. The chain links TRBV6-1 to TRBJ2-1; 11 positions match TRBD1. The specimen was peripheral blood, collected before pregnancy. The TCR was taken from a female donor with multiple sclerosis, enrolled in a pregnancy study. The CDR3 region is CASRVPGTGGNEQFF. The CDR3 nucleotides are TGTGCCAGCAGAGTACCCGGGACAGGGGGGAATGAGCAGTTCTTC.